This T cell receptor beta chain was profiled in a study of cytomegalovirus exposure and HLA in healthy donors. At the level of the study: It was reported in a later analysis that the same platform had been used for the 120 or so validation repertoires as for the roughly 700 first-cohort repertoires. General study findings and limits: Confirmation was obtained in vitro that a few CMV-associated chains are specific for CMV antigens.

Produced via immunoSEQ multiplex PCR; TCRdb's table is partial and in-frame only. The sample lists 100,000 to 120,000 clones; about nine tenths were seen once. Points on this clone: Its antigen is currently unknown.

Sequences were obtained from PBMCs. The sequence derives from a woman between 18 and 30 years old in good health and CMV-seronegative.

The CDR3 sequence is CASSQCGGRIQYF. In DNA form, the CDR3 reads TGCGCCAGCAGTCAGTGCGGGGGGCGAATTCAGTACTTC. The rearrangement links TRBV23-1 to TRBJ2-4, with 8 bases fitting TRBD2. TRBV23-1 is designated an ORF whose function remains uncertain. This CDR3 spans 13 amino acids. The ends lost 3 bases at V and 10 bases at J; junction bases unmatched: 5.